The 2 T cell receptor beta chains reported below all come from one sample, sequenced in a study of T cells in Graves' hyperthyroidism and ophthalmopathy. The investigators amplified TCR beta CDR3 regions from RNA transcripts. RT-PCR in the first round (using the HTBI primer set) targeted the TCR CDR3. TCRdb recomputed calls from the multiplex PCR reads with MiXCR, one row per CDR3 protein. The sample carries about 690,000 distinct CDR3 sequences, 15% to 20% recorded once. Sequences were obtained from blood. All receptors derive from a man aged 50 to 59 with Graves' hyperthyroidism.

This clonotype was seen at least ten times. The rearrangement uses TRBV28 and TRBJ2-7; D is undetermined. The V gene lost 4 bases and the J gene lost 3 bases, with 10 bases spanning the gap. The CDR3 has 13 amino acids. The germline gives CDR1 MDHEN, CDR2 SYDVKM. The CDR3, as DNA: TGTGCCAGCAGTTACCGACACCGCTACGAGCAGTACTTC. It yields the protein CASSYRHRYEQYF. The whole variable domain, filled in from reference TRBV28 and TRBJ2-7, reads DVKVTQSSRYLVKRTGEKVFLECVQDMDHENMFWYRQDPGLGLRLIYFSYDVKMKEKGDIPEGYSVSREKKERFSLILESASTNQTSMYLCASSYRHRYEQYFGPGTRLTVT.

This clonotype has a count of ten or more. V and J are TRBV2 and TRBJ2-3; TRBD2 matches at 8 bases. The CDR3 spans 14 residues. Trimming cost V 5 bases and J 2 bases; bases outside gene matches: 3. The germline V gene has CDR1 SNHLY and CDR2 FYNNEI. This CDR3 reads CASSTSGYTDTQYF. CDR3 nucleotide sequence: TGTGCCAGCAGTACTAGCGGCTACACAGATACGCAGTATTTT.